A selection of T cell receptor beta chains follows, all from one sample in a study of CD8 T cells in Susac syndrome. Each CDR3 protein gets one entry after TCRdb re-called the immunoSEQ multiplex PCR reads with MiXCR. The sample lists just under 150,000 distinct CDR3 sequences, approximately 93% seen once, with under 0.095% in the top ten. Sequencing used CD4+ T cells from PBMCs. All receptors come from a human donor in good health. The CDR3 runs from the conserved cysteine through the conserved F or W. Each record gives: D gene, V gene, clone size, J gene, CDR3 protein, CDR3 DNA. D genes are given only for firm matches. Expanded clones get a size class; other rows say once, few or many, or leave the size out.

-,TRBV30,once,TRBJ1-5,CACRPGDAVNQPQHF,TGTGCCTGTCGTCCGGGAGACGCGGTCAATCAGCCCCAGCATTTT
-,TRBV12-3/TRBV12-4,-,TRBJ2-5,CASSLGGWGEETQYF,TGTGCCAGCAGTCTAGGCGGGTGGGGGGAAGAGACCCAGTACTTC
-,TRBV7-2,-,TRBJ2-1,CASSLGGTPLEQFF,TGTGCCAGCAGCTTAGGTGGGACCCCCCTGGAGCAGTTCTTC
-,TRBV5-1,-,TRBJ2-7,CASSLRPDMPAYEQYF,TGCGCCAGCAGCTTGAGACCTGACATGCCGGCCTACGAGCAGTACTTC
TRBD2,TRBV2,-,TRBJ2-4,CATSTSGIAKNIQYF,TGTGCCACCTCGACTAGCGGGATAGCCAAAAACATTCAGTACTTC
TRBD2,TRBV5-4,-,TRBJ2-5,CASSRPGGVMETQYF,TGTGCCAGCAGCCGCCCGGGGGGGGTGATGGAGACCCAGTACTTC
TRBD1,TRBV9,-,TRBJ2-2,CASSVGQAPTAGELFF,TGTGCCAGCAGCGTGGGACAGGCCCCGACAGCTGGGGAGCTGTTTTTT
TRBD2,TRBV12-3/TRBV12-4,-,TRBJ2-7,CASSLAGEGYEQYF,TGTGCCAGCAGCCTAGCGGGAGAGGGGTACGAGCAGTACTTC
TRBD1,TRBV5-1,-,TRBJ2-7,CASSPRGRMDEQYF,TGCGCCAGCAGCCCCAGGGGGCGAATGGACGAGCAGTACTTC
-,TRBV29-1,-,TRBJ2-1,CSVVWRGTYNEQFF,TGCAGCGTTGTTTGGCGGGGCACCTACAATGAGCAGTTCTTC
TRBD2,TRBV4-2,-,TRBJ2-7,CASSQDLAGVYEQYF,TGTGCCAGCAGCCAAGACCTAGCGGGAGTGTACGAGCAGTACTTC
-,TRBV7-2,-,TRBJ2-5,CASSPSRSVETQYF,TGTGCCAGCAGCCCAAGTAGGAGCGTTGAGACCCAGTACTTC
-,TRBV5-4,-,TRBJ2-7,CASSFGGRPYEQYF,TGTGCCAGCAGCTTTGGGGGGAGGCCCTACGAGCAGTACTTC
TRBD2,TRBV9,-,TRBJ2-1,CASSVGIRGGTSGIYNEQFF,TGTGCCAGCAGCGTAGGAATCAGGGGGGGGACTAGCGGGATTTACAATGAGCAGTTCTTC
-,TRBV30,-,TRBJ1-5,CAWKQDGRAQPQHF,TGTGCCTGGAAACAGGACGGCAGGGCTCAGCCCCAGCATTTT
TRBD1,TRBV7-9,-,TRBJ1-1,CASSPLRQGAEAFF,TGTGCCAGCAGCCCCCTCCGACAGGGCGCTGAAGCTTTCTTT
-,TRBV5-4,-,TRBJ2-5,CASSPAQGRGETQYF,TGTGCCAGCAGCCCCGCCCAGGGTCGTGGAGAGACCCAGTACTTC
TRBD1,TRBV5-4,-,TRBJ2-7,CASSRDGTAYEQYF,TGTGCCAGCAGCCGCGATGGGACAGCTTACGAGCAGTACTTC
-,TRBV14,-,TRBJ2-3,CASSQIDTQYF,TGTGCCAGCAGCCAGATAGATACGCAGTATTTT
TRBD1,TRBV3-1,-,TRBJ1-2,CASRQGNYGYTF,TGTGCCAGCAGACAGGGGAACTATGGCTACACCTTC
-,TRBV6-5,-,TRBJ1-5,CASTRGVDQPQHF,TGTGCCAGCACGCGCGGGGTAGATCAGCCCCAGCATTTT
TRBD1,TRBV29-1,-,TRBJ2-4,CSVDGQGAKNIQYF,TGCAGCGTTGATGGACAGGGGGCCAAAAACATTCAGTACTTC
-,TRBV5-5,-,TRBJ2-7,CASSRFGSREQYF,TGTGCCAGCAGCCGGTTTGGGTCGCGCGAGCAGTACTTC
TRBD2,TRBV24-1,-,TRBJ2-1,CATSDPTFPIAGVYNEQFF,TGTGCCACCAGTGATCCTACGTTCCCAATAGCGGGAGTTTACAATGAGCAGTTCTTC
-,TRBV5-1,-,TRBJ2-1,CASSLTLGSSYNEQFF,TGCGCCAGCAGCCTGACCCTCGGGAGCTCCTACAATGAGCAGTTCTTC
-,TRBV2,-,TRBJ2-7,CASSDVQASSYEQYF,TGTGCCAGCAGTGACGTCCAGGCTAGTTCCTACGAGCAGTACTTC